One and the same sample provided the 10 T cell receptor beta chains below, sequenced in a study of blood T cell repertoires in COVID-19. Repertoires were generated with immunoSEQ multiplex PCR, while TCRdb's copy carries only in-frame clones and drops some. The sample contains roughly 79,000 clones, around 88% of which appear only once. Sequencing was performed on peripheral blood. The receptors come from a woman older than 75 with active or convalescent COVID-19.

V gene TRBV5-1 combines with J gene TRBJ2-3; 12 bases fit TRBD2. Germline trimming cut 0 bases from V and 7 bases from J; bases unmatched to any gene: 3. The CDR3 has 15 residues. Germline assignment: CDR1 SGHRS and CDR2 YFSETQ. CDR3: CASSLGTSGVNTQYF. CDR3 bases: TGCGCCAGCAGCTTGGGGACTAGCGGGGTAAATACGCAGTATTTT.

The chain employs TRBV7-6 and TRBJ2-2; a weak D match, TRBD2 (6 bases). V lost 2 bases and J lost 4, with 11 bases in between. CDR1 is SGHVS, CDR2 FNYEAQ, per germline. There are 15 residues in the CDR3. CDR3 residues: CASSLMTGLTGELFF. Written as DNA, the CDR3 is TGTGCCAGCAGCTTAATGACGGGACTCACCGGGGAGCTGTTTTTT.

The chain uses TRBV7-2 and TRBJ2-7, with D tentatively TRBD1 (6 bases). The CDR3 extends over 15 amino acids. Deletions cut 5 bases from V and 0 bases from J, with 14 bases between. The germline gives CDR1 SGHTA, CDR2 FQGNSA. The CDR3 sequence is CASSQRQGSSYEQYF. The CDR3 DNA follows: TGTGCCAGCAGCCAGCGGCAGGGGAGCTCCTACGAGCAGTACTTC.

The chain joins TRBV5-1 to TRBJ2-5; D uncertain. The germline CDR1 and CDR2 sequences are SGHRS and YFSETQ. V was cut by 0 bases and J by 3 bases, with 12 bases left in between. This CDR3 comprises 15 residues. Here the CDR3 DNA reads TGCGCCAGCAGCTTGGCCGCAGGTTGGGAAGAGACCCAGTACTTC. This codes for CASSLAAGWEETQYF.

The rearrangement uses TRBV3-1 (or the pseudogene TRBV3-2) and TRBJ2-7; 10 positions match TRBD2. The J segment lost 2 bases and the V segment lost 0 bases, leaving 10 bases of the junction unmatched. The CDR3 has 18 amino acids. Germline V gene lookup returns CDR1 LGHDT and CDR2 YNNKEL (reference sequence). The CDR3, as DNA: TGTGCCAGCAGCCAAGAGGAACTAGCGGGGACCCCCACCTACGAGCAGTACTTC. Encoded protein: CASSQEELAGTPTYEQYF.

This chain connects TRBV27 to TRBJ2-5, with TRBD1 matching 7 bases. Germline CDR1 MNHEY, CDR2 SMNVEV (reference sequence). J lost 4 bases, V lost 2 bases, and 13 bases had no gene match. This CDR3 comprises 17 residues. The CDR3 reads CASSLSDRVTSLETQYF. The CDR3 DNA is TGTGCCAGCAGTTTAAGTGACAGGGTAACATCTCTAGAGACCCAGTACTTC.

The V call is TRBV3-1 (or the pseudogene TRBV3-2), the J call TRBJ1-6, with 7 bases identical to TRBD1. This CDR3 spans 15 amino acids. The J segment lost 3 bases and the V segment lost 4 bases, leaving 3 bases of the junction unmatched. The germline V gene has CDR1 LGHDT and CDR2 YNNKEL (reference sequence). The CDR3 DNA reads as TGTGCCAGCAGCCTTGGGACAGACTATAATTCACCCCTCCACTTT. Its translation is CASSLGTDYNSPLHF.

The chain couples TRBV6-5 to TRBJ1-2; tentative D call: TRBD1 (5 bases). Germline CDR1 MNHEY, CDR2 SVGAGI. V was cut by 2 bases and J by 2 bases, with 6 bases left in between. This CDR3 has 13 amino acids. CDR3 sequence reads: CASSYPGNYGYTF. DNA of the CDR3: TGTGCCAGCAGTTACCCAGGGAACTATGGCTACACCTTC.

V is TRBV28 and J is TRBJ1-5; perhaps TRBD1 as D (6 bases). V was cut by 2 bases and J by 6 bases, with 17 bases left in between. There are 16 residues in the CDR3. Germline CDR1 and CDR2: MDHEN and SYDVKM. CDR3 sequence (DNA): TGTGCCAGCAGTTTACGGGGATACAGGGTGATTCAGCCCCAGCATTTT. Its translation: CASSLRGYRVIQPQHF.

This chain connects TRBV3-1 (or the pseudogene TRBV3-2) to TRBJ2-1; 9 bases agree with TRBD2. This CDR3 spans 16 amino acids. V gave up 1 base and J gave up 4 bases; unmatched junction bases: 5. Germline V gene lookup returns CDR1 LGHDT and CDR2 YNNKEL (reference sequence). CDR3 bases: TGTGCCAGCAGCCAAGTAAGCGGGGGGCCATACAATGAGCAGTTCTTC. Residues: CASSQVSGGPYNEQFF.